The 15 T cell receptor beta chains below all came from one sample that was sequenced in a study of OX40 agonist ivuxolimab in advanced cancers. The assay was immunoSEQ multiplex PCR, and TCRdb's table has in-frame clones only and misses some. The sample shows about 35,000 clones, 90% to 95% of them seen only once. The material sequenced was CD4+ or CD8+ T cells sorted from blood, taken in a trial of the OX40 agonist ivuxolimab. These receptors came from an adult with an advanced solid tumor such as melanoma, head and neck, liver or kidney cancer.

V usage is TRBV5-4 and J usage is TRBJ2-7; weak D call: TRBD2 (5 bases). Trimming left V 0 bases short and J 1 base short, with 11 bases between. The CDR3 covers 15 residues. Germline assignment: CDR1 SGHNT and CDR2 YYREEE (reference sequence). The CDR3, as DNA: TGTGCCAGCAGCTTGGAAGTTACGGGGTCCTACGAGCAGTACTTC. Its translation is CASSLEVTGSYEQYF.

The table lists this clone with a count of one. The V call is TRBV11-3, the J call TRBJ2-5, with D tentatively TRBD2 (5 bases). CDR1 and CDR2 (germline): SGHNT, YENEEA. This CDR3 has 16 amino acids. V gave up 6 bases and J gave up 5 bases, with 22 bases separating them. In DNA form, the CDR3 reads TGTGCCAGCAGTCCGAGGGTTAGCCCCCCGGGGGAGACCCAGTACTTC. Its protein product is CASSPRVSPPGETQYF.

V is TRBV21-1 and J is TRBJ1-1. TRBV21-1 is labeled a pseudogene. This CDR3 region has 15 residues. The CDR3 loop reads CASSKARPRDTEAFF. CDR3 DNA sequence: TGTGCCAGCAGCAAAGCGCGCCCCCGAGACACTGAAGCTTTCTTT.

As concerns this clone: In the same sample, other DNA sequences code for this CDR3. The gene calls are TRBV4-3 and TRBJ2-7; maybe TRBD2 (5 bases). The CDR3 sequence is 16 residues long. Germline V CDR1 and CDR2: LGHNA, YSLEER. V was pared by 1 base and J by 5 bases, with 18 bases between. CDR3 sequence: CASSQGNGNLPHEQYF. The CDR3 DNA reads TGCGCCAGCAGCCAAGGGAACGGGAATTTGCCCCACGAGCAGTACTTC.

J is TRBJ2-7 and V is TRBV2; tentatively, D is TRBD1 (6 bases). V was shortened by 4 bases and J by 3 bases, with 10 bases between the two germline ends. Per germline, CDR1 SNHLY and CDR2 FYNNEI. There are 13 residues in the CDR3. The DNA for the CDR3 is TGTGCCAGCAGTGTGGTCAGGGGCTACGAGCAGTACTTC. Protein product: CASSVVRGYEQYF.

The J gene is TRBJ1-1, the V gene TRBV19; D not certain. Per germline, CDR1 LNHDA and CDR2 SQIVND (reference sequence). V shed 3 bases and J shed 11 bases, with 13 bases lying between them. The CDR3 totals 12 residues. The CDR3 loop reads CASSIGQDGAFF. The CDR3 coding sequence is TGTGCCAGTAGTATCGGGCAGGATGGCGCTTTCTTT.

V and J are TRBV2 and TRBJ2-7; no reliable D call. The V gene lost 3 bases and the J gene lost 2 bases, with 11 bases spanning the gap. CDR3 length: 14 residues. CDR1 is SNHLY, CDR2 FYNNEI, per germline. In nucleotides, the CDR3 is TGTGCCAGCAGTGACGAGGTCCACCCCTACGAGCAGTACTTC. Translated: CASSDEVHPYEQYF.

CDR3 residues: CASSFLGGGSDEQFF. CDR3 sequence (DNA): TGTGCCAGCAGCTTTTTAGGGGGGGGCAGCGATGAGCAGTTCTTC. The genes are TRBV11-1 and TRBJ2-1; tentative D call: TRBD2 (7 bases). The V end lost 3 bases, the J end lost 8 bases, and 17 bases lay between the germline ends. CDR1 and CDR2 (germline): SGHAT, FQDESV (reference sequence). CDR3 size: 15 residues.

J is TRBJ2-2 and V is TRBV5-5; 9 bases line up with TRBD1. J gave up 5 bases and V 3 bases, and 2 bases lay outside the gene matches. This CDR3 region has 14 residues. Germline V gene lookup returns CDR1 SGHKS and CDR2 YYEKEE (reference sequence). CDR3 sequence (DNA): TGTGCCAGCAGCTCCGGGACAGGGACCGGGGAGCTGTTTTTT. As protein: CASSSGTGTGELFF.

V and J are TRBV27 and TRBJ1-5; 9 bases are shared with TRBD1. The germline gives CDR1 MNHEY, CDR2 SMNVEV (reference sequence). Unmatched junction bases numbered 15, after V lost 6 bases and J lost 9 bases. The CDR3 runs 16 residues. In DNA form, the CDR3 reads TGTGCCAGCAGGCCCGGGACAGGGACGATAGCAGGGCCCCAGCATTTT. Encoded protein: CASRPGTGTIAGPQHF.

The chain couples TRBV28 to TRBJ2-5; 7 positions match TRBD2. The J segment lost 4 bases and the V segment lost 5 bases, leaving 4 bases of the junction unmatched. The CDR3 loop spans 13 amino acids. Germline V gene lookup returns CDR1 MDHEN and CDR2 SYDVKM. The CDR3 here is CASSERGIETQYF. CDR3 in DNA: TGTGCCAGCAGTGAGCGGGGTATAGAGACCCAGTACTTC.

The J gene is TRBJ1-5, the V gene TRBV4-1; a weak D match, TRBD1 (5 bases). V dropped 4 bases and J dropped 4 bases, with 8 bases sitting between them. In germline, CDR1 is MGHRA, CDR2 YSYEKL. CDR3 length: 13 residues. The DNA of the CDR3 is TGCGCCAGCAGCCGGGACCAAAATCAGCCCCAGCATTTT. This gives the protein CASSRDQNQPQHF.

This chain links TRBV6-5 with TRBJ2-1, with TRBD2 matching over 8 bases. V was pared by 4 bases and J by 5 bases, with 7 bases of the junction left unmatched. CDR1 and CDR2 from the germline V gene are MNHEY and SVGAGI. The CDR3 runs 15 residues. The CDR3 region has the DNA TGTGCCAGCAGTTTGGGAACTAGCGGCCACAATGAGCAGTTCTTC. Amino acid sequence: CASSLGTSGHNEQFF.

The chain has TRBV4-1 and TRBJ2-6; no definite D call. Trimming stripped 1 base from V and 10 bases from J, with 2 bases between. CDR1 is MGHRA and CDR2 is YSYEKL in the germline V gene. There are 11 residues in the CDR3. The DNA for the CDR3 is TGCGCCAGCAGCCAAGGGAACGTCCTGACTTTC. Translating it yields CASSQGNVLTF.

V is TRBV28 and J is TRBJ2-3; 14 nucleotides align to TRBD2. The J segment lost 4 bases and the V segment lost 5 bases, leaving 5 bases of the junction unmatched. The CDR3 covers 16 residues. From germline, CDR1 is MDHEN and CDR2 SYDVKM. CDR3 sequence (DNA): TGTGCCAGCAGTCCGGGACTAGCGGGAGTTGCAGATACGCAGTATTTT. Residues: CASSPGLAGVADTQYF.